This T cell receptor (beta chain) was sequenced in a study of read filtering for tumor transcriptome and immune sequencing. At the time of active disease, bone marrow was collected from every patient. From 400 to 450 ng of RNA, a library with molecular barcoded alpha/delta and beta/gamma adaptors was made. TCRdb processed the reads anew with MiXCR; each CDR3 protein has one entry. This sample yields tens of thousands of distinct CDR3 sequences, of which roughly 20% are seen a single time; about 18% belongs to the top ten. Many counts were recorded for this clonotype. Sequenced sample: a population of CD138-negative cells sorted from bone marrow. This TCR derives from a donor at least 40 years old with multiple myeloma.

The CDR3 is CASSQGNLAGYNEQFF. Here the CDR3 DNA reads TGCGCCAGCAGCCAAGGGAACCTAGCGGGGTACAATGAGCAGTTCTTC. V is TRBV4-1 and J is TRBJ2-1; TRBD2 matches at 9 bases. The CDR3 contains 16 residues. V was clipped by 1 base and J by 4 bases; unmatched bases: 5. Germline V gene data show CDR1 as MGHRA and CDR2 as YSYEKL.